A single sample gave rise to the 13 T cell receptor beta chains below, sequenced in a study of T-cell memory formation after mild COVID-19. TCRdb re-derived calls from the 5' RACE reads in MiXCR, one entry per CDR3 protein. Of 200,000 to 250,000 distinct CDR3 sequences listed, 15% are singletons. Sequenced: PBMCs or a T cell subset sorted from them (not recorded which). All receptors derive from an adult woman who had mild COVID-19 (a few samples of this study predate the infection). Cell type and time point are not known.

This clonotype has a count of ten or more. The V call is TRBV30, the J call TRBJ2-7; D unresolved. V was shortened by 0 bases and J by 6 bases, with 9 bases between the two germline ends. CDR1 and CDR2 from the germline V gene are GTSNPN and SVGIG (reference sequence). This CDR3 contains 12 residues. CDR3: CAWSVTAVEQYF. The CDR3, as DNA: TGTGCCTGGAGTGTAACGGCAGTCGAGCAGTACTTC.

The gene calls are TRBV6-6 and TRBJ1-2; D is possibly TRBD1 (5 bases). Germline loops: CDR1 MNHNY, CDR2 SVGAGI (reference sequence). This CDR3 has 14 residues. V was cut by 0 bases and J by 4 bases, with 9 bases left in between. The CDR3 protein is CASSYSGESYGYTF. DNA for the CDR3: TGTGCCAGCAGTTACTCGGGGGAATCCTATGGCTACACCTTC.

The genes are TRBV7-6 and TRBJ2-1, with 11 positions matching TRBD2. This CDR3 is built from 15 residues. From germline, CDR1 is SGHVS and CDR2 FNYEAQ. Losses at the gene ends were 4 bases for V and 8 bases for J; bases not matched to a gene: 7. The CDR3 coding sequence is TGTGCCAGCAGCTCGGCTAGCGGGAGGTGGGATGAGCAGTTCTTC. Its translation: CASSSASGRWDEQFF.

This clonotype was detected a few times. The chain combines TRBV10-3 with TRBJ2-1; TRBD1 or TRBD2 may be the D gene (5 bases each). Trimming removed 3 bases at V and 9 bases at J, with 24 bases between. This CDR3 has 17 residues. Germline lookup yields CDR1 ENHRY and CDR2 SYGVKD. The DNA of the CDR3 is TGTGCCATCAGTGACTCCGGGATAGGGGCAGGGCAAGGTGAGCAGTTCTTC. It translates to CAISDSGIGAGQGEQFF.

This rearrangement joins TRBV24-1 to TRBJ2-5, with D tentatively TRBD1 or TRBD2 (6 bases each). This CDR3 has 13 residues. V was clipped by 10 bases and J by 4 bases, with 15 bases between them. Germline-derived CDR1 and CDR2 are KGHDR and SFDVKD. CDR3 nucleotide sequence: TGTGCCACGAAGGGGGGTCTTCGAGAGACCCAGTACTTC. Amino acids: CATKGGLRETQYF.

The table lists this clonotype with a few counts. The chain is built from TRBV5-1 and TRBJ2-1; unclear D gene. The germline gives CDR1 SGHRS, CDR2 YFSETQ. The V end lost 1 base, the J end lost 9 bases, and 11 bases lay between the germline ends. The length of the CDR3 is 13 residues. The CDR3 DNA is TGCGCCAGCAGCTTGAAGGGCGCTGGTGAGCAGTTCTTC. Amino acid sequence: CASSLKGAGEQFF.

This clonotype has more than one count but fewer than ten. The V call is TRBV5-1, the J call TRBJ1-1; no clear D. The germline V and J ends were trimmed by 0 bases and 2 bases, with 8 bases remaining between them. In germline, CDR1 is SGHRS, CDR2 YFSETQ. This CDR3 contains 14 residues. The CDR3 nucleotides are TGCGCCAGCAGCTTGGTCGCAGAAAACACTGAAGCTTTCTTT. This encodes CASSLVAENTEAFF.

The chain has TRBV28 and TRBJ2-2, with 9 positions matching TRBD1. Germline lookup yields CDR1 MDHEN and CDR2 SYDVKM. Trimming at V came to 5 bases and at J to 4 bases, leaving 8 bases not matched to a gene. The CDR3 extends over 16 amino acids. This chain's CDR3 is CASSQRDRVFTGELFF. The CDR3 DNA follows: TGTGCCAGCAGTCAGAGGGACAGGGTTTTCACCGGGGAGCTGTTTTTT.

Only a few counts were recorded for this clonotype. The CDR3 here is CASSPPNRGSRREKLFF. CDR3 coding DNA: TGTGCCAGCTCACCACCAAATAGGGGGTCGCGTCGAGAAAAACTGTTTTTT. V is TRBV18 and J is TRBJ1-4; D perhaps matches TRBD1 (6 bases). V lost 0 bases and J 8 bases, leaving 19 bases between the germline ends. The CDR3 has 17 residues. Per the germline V gene, CDR1 is KGHSH and CDR2 is LQKENI.

The chain has TRBV6-1 and TRBJ2-7; D tentatively fits TRBD1 or TRBD2 (5 bases each). Germline CDR1 MNHNS, CDR2 SASEGT. The CDR3 covers 15 residues. Deletions cut 3 bases from V and 2 bases from J, with 14 bases between. CDR3 nucleotides: TGTGCCAGCAGTGATCCCCGGGACGCAACCTACGAGCAGTACTTC. Protein product: CASSDPRDATYEQYF.

The rearrangement joins TRBV28 to TRBJ2-1, with D maybe TRBD1 (6 bases). Between the trimmed V and J ends, which lost 2 bases and 7 bases, there was a span of 18 bases. CDR3 length: 16 residues. CDR1 MDHEN and CDR2 SYDVKM come from the germline V gene. The CDR3 DNA sequence: TGTGCCAGCAGTTTAAGGTTAGGGGGACACAGGAATGAGCAGTTCTTC. Amino acid sequence: CASSLRLGGHRNEQFF.

This clonotype was detected a few times. V gene TRBV7-6 combines with J gene TRBJ1-2; D is perhaps TRBD1 (6 bases). CDR3 length: 15 residues. Germline lookup yields CDR1 SGHVS and CDR2 FNYEAQ. V dropped 2 bases and J dropped 3 bases, with 13 bases sitting between them. The chain's CDR3 is CASSLRGNRDYGYTF. The CDR3 region has the DNA TGTGCCAGCAGCTTAAGGGGGAACAGGGACTATGGCTACACCTTC.

The chain recombines TRBV19 with TRBJ1-1; 11 nucleotides match TRBD1. The CDR3 contains 15 residues. The V gene's germline CDR1 is LNHDA and CDR2 SQIVND (reference sequence). With 5 bases clipped from V and 5 bases from J, the junction kept 7 bases outside the gene matches. The CDR3: CASSGQGAGRTEAFF. CDR3 nucleotides: TGTGCCAGTAGTGGACAGGGGGCAGGTCGGACTGAAGCTTTCTTT.